The 5 T cell receptor beta chains below come from one sample, sequenced in a study of T cells in Graves' hyperthyroidism and ophthalmopathy. Researchers took RNA transcripts and amplified the TCR beta CDR3 regions from them. First-round RT-PCR with HTBI primers amplified the TCR CDR3 region. Using its own MiXCR run on the multiplex PCR reads, TCRdb lists one record per CDR3 protein. This sample has roughly 330,000 distinct CDR3 sequences; around 17% occur once, and the top ten carry around a third. Sequenced input: blood. The receptor source for this set is a man between 25 and 39 years old with Graves' hyperthyroidism.

This clonotype appeared many times. The chain couples TRBV28 to TRBJ1-2, with D hard to call. Germline CDR1 reads MDHEN; CDR2 reads SYDVKM. Trimming left V 6 bases short and J 5 bases short, with 16 bases between. This CDR3 has 14 amino acids. The CDR3: CASSSHPRIYGYTF. CDR3 bases: TGTGCCAGCAGCTCCCACCCGAGGATTTATGGCTACACCTTC.

This clonotype has ten or more counts. V gene TRBV28 combines with J gene TRBJ1-4, with 8 bases fitting TRBD1. The junction had 12 bases not matched to a gene; V was cut back by 10 bases and J by 8 bases. This CDR3 has 14 amino acids. From germline, CDR1 is MDHEN and CDR2 SYDVKM. In DNA form, the CDR3 reads TGTGCCAACACCCCCGGGACAGGATACGAAAAACTGTTTTTT. Amino acids: CANTPGTGYEKLFF.

This rearrangement joins TRBV19 to TRBJ1-5; D might be TRBD1 (6 bases). The germline V and J ends were trimmed by 9 bases and 2 bases, with 14 bases remaining between them. The CDR3 is 14 residues long. Germline-derived CDR1 and CDR2 are LNHDA and SQIVND (reference sequence). CDR3 DNA sequence: TGTGCCAGCCAGTTGACAGGAGGCAATCAGCCCCAGCATTTT. It yields the protein CASQLTGGNQPQHF. The whole variable domain, remainder taken from reference TRBV19 and TRBJ1-5, is DGGITQSPKYLFRKEGQNVTLSCEQNLNHDAMYWYRQDPGQGLRLIYYSQIVNDFQKGDIAEGYSVSREKKESFPLTVTSAQKNPTAFYLCASQLTGGNQPQHFGDGTRLSIL.

In its sample, this clonotype was seen many times. The V call is TRBV12-3 or TRBV12-4, the J call TRBJ2-5; 7 nucleotides agree with TRBD2. J was trimmed by 2 bases and V by 6 bases; bases with no gene match: 9. The CDR3 is 15 residues long. CDR3 in amino acids: CASRGTMEQQETQYF. The CDR3 coding sequence is TGTGCCAGCAGGGGGACTATGGAACAACAAGAGACCCAGTACTTC.

This clonotype was counted ten times or more. The chain uses TRBV6-6 and TRBJ2-1; possible D gene TRBD2, 6 bases. V was shortened by 0 bases and J by 13 bases, with 19 bases between the two germline ends. CDR1 MNHNY and CDR2 SVGAGI come from the germline V gene (reference sequence). The CDR3 contains 15 residues. The CDR3 loop is CASSYSPYSGSDQFF. DNA for the CDR3: TGTGCCAGCAGTTACTCCCCCTATTCCGGGAGCGATCAGTTCTTC.